This T cell receptor (beta chain) was captured by sequencing in a study of CD8+ T cells in alopecia areata. At the level of the study: Twice a day, 5 to 10 mg of oral tofacitinib was administered to treated patients.

General study points: Researchers report lesional scalp, most notably alopecia totalis/universalis, outstripped normal scalp in clonality. Normal-skin resident alphabeta T cells also appear among scalp sample sequences.

The CDR3 length is 14 residues. Germline V CDR1 and CDR2: GTSNPN, SVGIG (reference sequence). Trimming cost V 2 bases and J 0 bases, with 11 bases left between them. As part of sample collection, lesional scalp punch biopsies and peripheral blood were taken from alopecia areata patients. Extracted RNA was reverse transcribed, and the resulting cDNA served as sequencing template. Generated by immunoSEQ multiplex PCR, the TCRdb table keeps only in-frame clones and is missing some. The sample shows about 150,000 clones, around 50% of them seen only once. This clone occurred a few times. What it binds is unknown.

The sequence came from a human donor with alopecia areata. Specimen: CD8+ T cells sorted from blood, collected at week 0. This sequence joins TRBV30 and TRBJ2-7; a weak D match, TRBD2 (5 bases). CDR3 protein: CAWSQDWSSYEQYF. Written as DNA, the CDR3 is TGTGCCTGGAGTCAGGACTGGAGCTCCTACGAGCAGTACTTC. The full variable domain, in which reference TRBV30 and TRBJ2-7 provide the parts outside the CDR3, is SQTIHQWPATLVQPVGSPLSLECTVEGTSNPNLYWYRQAAGRGLQLLFYSVGIGQISSEVPQNLSASRPQDRQFILSSKKLLLSDSGFYLCAWSQDWSSYEQYFGPGTRLTVT.